This T cell receptor (beta chain) was identified in a study of T cells in Graves' hyperthyroidism and ophthalmopathy (dated by TCRdb to between 2018 and 2021). Study-level background: Peripheral blood was collected at initial diagnosis, before any treatment. A discovery cohort of about a hundred patients, 43 with Graves' ophthalmopathy and about 58 with stable Graves' hyperthyroidism, was used to find distinguishing TCR V-J signatures. The 100 discovery patients were randomly split 7:3 into training and test sets. TCR Vbeta CDR3 sequencing of roughly 140 peripheral blood samples (under 45 ophthalmopathy, 75 to 80 hyperthyroidism and approximately 17 progressor patients) is reported in the paper. Once sampling was done, hyperthyroidism patients were given methimazole at a starting dose of 30 mg daily, whereas ophthalmopathy patients were given high-dose intravenous methylprednisolone. In roughly six Graves' hyperthyroidism patients, the study also compared T-cell repertoires from thyroid tissue with T-cell repertoires from blood. Prospective prediction of ophthalmopathy was tested in an independent validation cohort of 18 to 20 hyperthyroidism patients and 15 to 17 patients who later progressed to ophthalmopathy.

CDR1 LGHDT and CDR2 YNNKEL were looked up in the germline V gene (reference sequence). The V and J ends are trimmed by 4 bases and 3 bases, leaving 9 bases between them. Counted from cysteine to phenylalanine, this CDR3 has 14 amino acids. Solely the CDR3 DNA is kept, with 42 bases framed from the first base. Graves' hyperthyroidism was defined as stable when no progression to ophthalmopathy occurred over 18 months of follow-up. Hyperthyroidism patients were newly diagnosed, with disease duration under 2 months, and aged 18 to 65 years. Exclusion was applied to patients with uncontrolled infections, other autoimmune diseases, pregnancy or lactation. Diagnoses relied on clinical symptoms, serum thyroxine and TRAb, thyroid ultrasound and orbital computed tomography. PBMCs were separated from 10 ml of fresh peripheral blood using Ficoll-Paque density gradient centrifugation. Total RNA was extracted using Trizol reagent, and RNA quality was assessed on an Agilent 2100 Bioanalyzer.

This clonotype has only a few counts. The clone's antigen remains unknown. Base quality data are lacking; no much larger clone is found one base away. The TCR beta CDR3 regions were amplified from the RNA transcripts. A first-round RT-PCR of the TCR CDR3 used the HTBI primer set with the Qiagen OneStep RT-PCR kit. A second multiplex PCR round built the libraries, followed by size selection and purification. Paired-end sequencing of the libraries was performed with 100 bp reads on an Illumina HiSeq2000. In the source study's methods: SOAPnuke was used to process the raw data, throwing out any read that contained adapters or uncalled bases, had a mean Phred below 15, or lacked an exact constant-primer or identifier match. COPE v1.2.5 was used to merge the high-quality paired reads, and each unique nucleotide sequence was defined as a clonotype. Clonotypes were aligned to IMGT TRBV, TRBD and TRBJ reference segments using MiTCR v1.1. Analysis was restricted to V-J combinations with a frequency above 0.0001, which covered 98% to 99.2% of repertoires. The TCS score was defined as the ratio of F50 (clonal expansion) to E x V (chaos), calculated using BLOSUM62-based TCRdist between CDR3 peptides within each V-J. Welch's t-statistics and random forest reduced 500 to 650 V-J features to 10 to 15, which were used in a naive Bayes classifier (R e1071). TCRdb cleaned the public reads at Q25 with fastp, built clones with MiXCR and kept in-frame beta chains. Records with the same CDR3 protein are collapsed into one entry carrying the most frequent genes and DNA. The V and J calls and clone size come from TCRdb's table, not from the authors' own analysis. This sample has some 350,000 distinct CDR3 sequences in its table, and 15% to 20% of those were observed once. Of the sample, around 3.6% is held by the ten largest clones.

Study-wide conclusions, independent of this receptor: During validation, the model predicted progression to ophthalmopathy a median of approximately 7 months ahead of onset, with around 70% sensitivity and 72% to 80% specificity. Most expanded thyroid clonotypes (frequency above 0.001) were also found in blood, which suggests that blood repertoires may mirror thyroid immune responses. A model built on a 13 V-J signature distinguished ophthalmopathy from stable hyperthyroidism, reaching about 88% sensitivity and under 84% specificity in cross-validation and 80%/75% in testing. Sample size was not statistically predetermined, and blinding of investigators to group allocation was not performed.

Sequencing was performed on blood. The receptor comes from a woman aged 18 to 35 with Graves' hyperthyroidism. This chain is built from TRBV3-1 and TRBJ2-2, with no confidently assigned D gene. The DNA reads TGTGCCAGCAGCCTCTTGACTTACACCGGGGAGCTGTTTTTT. This yields the protein CASSLLTYTGELFF.